This TCR beta chain was identified during a study of cytomegalovirus exposure and HLA in healthy donors (dated by TCRdb to 2016 to 2017). General notes on the study: An earlier analysis of several hundred of the donors reported over 250 Gb of sequence data and 95 million to 120 million unique TCR beta sequences obtained from about 179 million T cells. Approximately 330 gigabases of sequencing data and around 85 million unique TCR sequences made up an early release that covered roughly 670 HLA-typed donors. Among the approximately 400 genotyped donors, about 83% belonged to the genetic ancestry cluster associated with self-reported Caucasian donors. The aim of the study was to test whether cataloging public T cell receptors could identify signatures of past pathogen exposure. The study used immunosequencing to profile the T cell repertoires of approximately 640 subjects and linked those repertoires to cytomegalovirus serostatus. Besides the first cohort of 500 to 700 subjects, a separate validation cohort made up of over a hundred different subjects was used. To predict cytomegalovirus infection status, the study brought together high-throughput TCR immunosequencing, statistical association of individual TCRs with disease status, and machine learning. In a later analysis, previously published TCR beta repertoires from 600 to 850 donors were re-analyzed and high-resolution HLA genotyping was added so that TCR occurrence patterns could be studied. In the later analysis, no new phenotypic data were used to find candidate immune exposures; instead, reliance was placed on TCR beta sequences and their occurrence across donors. An earlier analysis of several hundred of the donors applied high-throughput TCR beta sequencing to assess whether each TCR beta V gene segment acted as functional or pseudogenic. Donor age, sex, ethnicity and CMV serostatus were collected together with the repertoire data. In a later genetic analysis, genome-wide SNP genotypes for about 65% of the roughly 700 donors were used, and that subset was treated as a discovery cohort. All discovery cohort repertoires had been generated on a single sequencing platform. HLA typing covered class I and class II loci at four-digit resolution. The number of typed donors differed by locus: 629-630 for A, B, C, DRB1 and DQB1; approximately 530 for DQA1; fewer than 610 for DPA1; and around 470 for DPB1. Because of strong linkage in the cohort, five DR-DQ haplotypes were treated as single units for association and clustering. Among 300 to 500 genotyped donors of the cohort, an average of around 240,000 unique TCR beta nucleotide sequences was sequenced per donor, of which about 19% were non-productive.

In total, approximately 610 healthy bone marrow donors made up the cohort. At the time of sampling, all cohort members were nominally healthy, though unrecorded immune exposures were likely present. The donor tested CMV seronegative and was one of the 352 seronegative cohort members. Every donor gave a peripheral blood sample, and the peripheral blood mononuclear cells from that sample were used for TCR beta sequencing. Genomic DNA was extracted from the blood cell samples with the Qiagen DNeasy Blood Extraction Kit. A note on this clone: This receptor's antigen is unknown. Base quality data are lacking; no much larger clone is found one base away.

The germline V gene (reference sequence) sets CDR1 to SEHNR and CDR2 to FQNEAQ. The V end gives up 7 bases and the J end 3 bases, leaving 7 bases in the junction not matched to a gene. The CDR3, cysteine through phenylalanine, is 14 amino acids long. The DNA shown is the 42-base CDR3, in frame from base 1. Results the study describes overall, beyond this receptor: Correlated functional status among segregating V segments might be attributable to linkage disequilibrium, but an unknown experimental factor could not be ruled out. Presence/absence analyses assumed roughly uniform sequencing depth across donors, an assumption that may not hold. The classifier was reported to diagnose cytomegalovirus status with high specificity and sensitivity in both the original and validation cohorts. Several of the top co-occurrence clusters appeared to be linked to parvovirus B19, influenza, CMV and Epstein-Barr virus, according to a later analysis. The 87-base-pair reads could not distinguish some IMGT-functional V segments, including TRBV6-2 and TRBV6-3, so those segments were excluded. Compared with the approximately 700-donor mean, donors in an Asian-associated ancestry cluster had fewer N-insertions in productive TCRs, according to a later genetic analysis. In a later analysis, TCR association rates were found to vary across HLA loci, with the most associated TCRs seen for DRB1 alleles and the fewest for HLA-C alleles. Because counts were too low, some 17 rarely observed V segments, including chromosome 9 orphons, were excluded from the earlier analysis of under 650 of the donors. At a false discovery rate of 0.05, a later analysis linked about 16,000 TCR beta sequences to specific HLA alleles. In a later analysis, most CMV-associated TCR beta chains were found to appear HLA-restricted, with HLA associations seemingly driven largely by CMV exposure. For the cohort, immune exposure information was limited to CMV serostatus. When HLA alleles, especially DR and DQ, strongly co-occurred, attributing TCR associations to individual alleles was difficult. Only TCR beta chains were sequenced in this cohort, and the absence of alpha or paired-chain data limited detectable features. It was suggested by the authors that the approach could potentially be generalized to other disease states and immunological phenotypes. A total of about 180 TCR beta chains were listed by the study as associated with cytomegalovirus. Because some donors lacked HLA typing at each locus, the association tests relied only on the typed subset. A cluster of highly shared sequence variants was judged likely to be a technical artifact of the sequencing pipeline. Three of the identified cytomegalovirus-associated TCR beta chains were confirmed in vitro to be specific for cytomegalovirus antigens. In a later genetic analysis, a missense DCLRE1C variant was associated with V-gene and J-gene trimming of TCR beta chains, and the association was replicated in an independent cohort. In an earlier analysis of around 600 of the donors, most TCR beta V segments appeared in productive rearrangements about 87% or about 30% of the time, broadly matching IMGT annotations. A further reported finding was that TCR beta sequences accurately predicted the HLA-A and HLA-B alleles for most subjects in the first cohort. Compared with equally common non-associated chains, HLA-associated TCR beta chains in a later analysis were more clonally expanded and had lower generation probabilities. While some public TCRs were present in many individuals, most TCR sequences turned up only very rarely across donors.

Library preparation employed the immunoSEQ multiplex PCR assay. A mixture of 60 forward primers for TCR Vbeta segments and 13 reverse primers for TCR Jbeta segments was used in the multiplex PCR. The CDR3 region of rearranged TCR beta genes was amplified from genomic DNA by a multiplex PCR assay. The Illumina HiSeq System was used to sequence the amplified TCR beta libraries as 87-base-pair reads. The published analysis was carried out like this. A later analysis tallied some 79 million unique TCR beta chains across the 700 or so repertoires, and around 12 million of those chains were shared by two or more donors. A nearest-neighbor algorithm error-corrected the raw reads and collapsed the reads into unique sequences, merging closely related sequences to remove PCR and sequencing errors. To assign V, D and J gene segments, CDR3 sequences were aligned to IMGT reference sequences. For a sequence to be retained, a match of at least six nucleotides to both a V gene segment and a J gene segment was required. A rearrangement counted as productive if the CDR3 had no stop codons and remained in frame with V and J, and every other rearrangement counted as non-productive. Following IMGT convention, CDR3 was defined as the stretch from the second conserved V-encoded cysteine to the conserved J-encoded phenylalanine. Sequences without an unambiguous match to a single V gene segment were excluded from the earlier analysis of almost 600 of the donors. An earlier analysis of 450 to 650 of the donors called V segments functional above 56.7% productive rearrangements and segregating when the between-donor standard deviation exceeded 5%. To diagnose cytomegalovirus status from the catalog of TCR beta chain sequences, a statistical classification framework was built. A later analysis assigned V and J genes by comparing TCR nucleotide sequences with IMGT/GENE-DB human TR gene sequences. Using the TCRdist pipeline, a later analysis assigned CDR3 sequences along with most-parsimonious VDJ recombination scenarios. In a later analysis, each TCR beta chain was defined by its CDR3 amino acid sequence together with its V-gene family, and reads lacking a unique V-gene family were excluded. In a later analysis, approximately 590 highly shared, low-generation-probability nucleotide sequences were removed to address suspected cross-contamination and a sequencing artifact. In a later analysis, a clonal expansion index was calculated for each public chain from normalized within-repertoire ranks of inferred template counts. Generation probabilities in a later analysis came from a VDJ recombination model fitted to out-of-frame rearrangements, and those results were checked against IGoR. In a later analysis, hypergeometric tests were used to score TCR-TCR, TCR-HLA and TCR-CMV co-occurrence, with a repertoire-size bias correction applied to TCR pairs. In a later analysis, false discovery rates were estimated by permuting HLA or CMV assignments 20 times. In a later analysis, co-occurring TCRs were grouped with DBSCAN, and TCRdist sequence similarity was added when clustering was performed within HLA-allele-positive subsets. For co-occurrence clustering, repertoires with fewer than 30,000 or more than 120,000 public chains were excluded, along with 5 or 6 repertoires with anomalous nucleotide sharing. The immuneACCESS repertoire file appears here via TCRdb, limited to in-frame rearrangements. These files lack a portion of the clones; in checked studies, under half of the deficit traces to unresolved V genes, and the cause of the others is not known. V and J calls and clone size come straight from that table; D and trimming were deduced from the DNA. Within this sample are about 180,000 clones, with 77% of them counted one time only. The top ten clonotypes cover approximately 1.5% of the sample.

The sequenced material came from PBMCs. This receptor was identified in a young man in good health and CMV-seronegative. The chain uses TRBV7-9 and TRBJ1-1, with TRBD1 identical over 8 junction bases. CDR3 sequence: CASTQDREYTEAFF. The nucleotide sequence reads as follows: TGTGCCAGCACTCAGGACAGGGAGTACACTGAAGCTTTCTTT.